This T cell receptor (beta chain) is from a study of patients and donors after allogeneic stem cell transplantation. MiXCR was run by TCRdb on the RT-PCR reads, yielding one entry per CDR3 protein. The table has some 960,000 distinct CDR3 sequences, roughly 18% seen once; the top ten hold around 6%. This clonotype was counted between two and nine times. V trimming: 1 base; J trimming: 9 bases; junction bases outside the gene matches: 13. The CDR3 is 16 amino acids. Germline CDR1 reads SGHRS; CDR2 reads YFSETQ. Input material: blood, either unsorted or a sorted T cell fraction (not recorded which). This clonotype was obtained from a human donor who was either an allogeneic HSCT recipient or a stem cell or donor lymphocyte infusion donor (not recorded which). It is not recorded whose cells these are; they may come from a transplant donor. The chain employs TRBV5-1 and TRBJ2-1; 7 bases line up with TRBD1. CDR3 in DNA: TGCGCCAGCAGCTTGTTACAGACAGGGTCGGTGGGTGAGCAGTTCTTC. Translation gives CASSLLQTGSVGEQFF.